The table lists the clone carrying this TCR beta chain with many counts. Its antigen is unidentified. TCRdb reprocessed the 5' RACE reads via MiXCR and lists one record per CDR3 protein. The sample has roughly 490,000 distinct CDR3 sequences, under 5.5% seen once; the top ten hold roughly 3.2%. CDR1 LGHNA and CDR2 YSLEER come from the germline V gene. With 6 bases removed from V and 7 bases from J, the gap between germline ends came to 13 bases. The CDR3 totals 13 residues. These data belong to a study of CD8 T cells in ankylosing spondylitis. Points from the study as a whole: A TCR beta motif made of several highly homologous variants seemed typical of ankylosing spondylitis blood.

The receptor was derived from a male donor with ankylosing spondylitis. The J gene is TRBJ1-3, the V gene TRBV4-3, with TRBD1 as a possible D gene (5 bases). Sample: blood, either unsorted or a sorted T cell fraction (not recorded which). The CDR3 protein is CASSQGFWNTIYF. CDR3 coding DNA: TGCGCCAGCAGTCAGGGTTTTTGGAACACCATATATTTT.